This TCR beta chain was observed in a study of blood T cell repertoires in COVID-19. Whole-study context: The samples span acute and convalescent COVID-19 from the United States, Italy and Spain.

The ends were cut back, 5 bases at V and 4 bases at J, with 8 bases in the middle. CDR3 length equals 12 residues. CDR1 and CDR2 (germline): LNHDA, SQIVND (reference sequence). Profiled with immunoSEQ multiplex PCR; TCRdb holds only in-frame clones, not every one. The data show 37,000 or so clones, roughly 90% seen once. A few counts support this clone. The TCR was taken from a human donor in a cohort sampled during active COVID-19. Sequencing input: peripheral blood. This chain uses TRBV19 with TRBJ1-2; D uncertain. CDR3 coding DNA: TGTGCCAGTAGTCCACGGTCCTATGGCTACACCTTC. Protein sequence: CASSPRSYGYTF.